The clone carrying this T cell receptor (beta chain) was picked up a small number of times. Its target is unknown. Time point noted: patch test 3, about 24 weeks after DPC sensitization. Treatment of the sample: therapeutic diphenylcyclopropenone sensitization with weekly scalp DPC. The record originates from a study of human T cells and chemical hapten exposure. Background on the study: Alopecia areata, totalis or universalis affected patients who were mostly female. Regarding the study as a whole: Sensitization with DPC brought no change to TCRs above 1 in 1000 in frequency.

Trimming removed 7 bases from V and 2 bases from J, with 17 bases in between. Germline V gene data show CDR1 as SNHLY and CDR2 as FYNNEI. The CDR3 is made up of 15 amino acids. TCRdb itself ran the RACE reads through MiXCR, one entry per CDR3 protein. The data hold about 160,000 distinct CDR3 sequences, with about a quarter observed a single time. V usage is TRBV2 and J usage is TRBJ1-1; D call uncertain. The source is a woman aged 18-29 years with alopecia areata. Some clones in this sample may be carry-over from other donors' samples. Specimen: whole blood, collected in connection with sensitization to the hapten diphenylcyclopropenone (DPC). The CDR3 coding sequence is TGTGCCAGCAACAAAGGTCCAGGAGGTAACACTGAAGCTTTCTTT. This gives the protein CASNKGPGGNTEAFF.